The rows below give T cell receptor beta chains drawn from one sample of a study of identical twins. TCRdb ran MiXCR on the 5' RACE reads and lists one entry per CDR3 protein. The table lists roughly 220,000 distinct CDR3 sequences, roughly 7.1% of them singletons. These data were likewise used in another study, on T cells expressing NK-cell markers.

Sequencing input: CD8+ T cells sorted from blood. Source of these receptors: a woman younger than 35 in good health. CDR3s include the opening cysteine and the closing phenylalanine or tryptophan. The D gene is left open where the match is weak. A clone size is listed for some rows: how often the clone was seen (once, few, many), or a class if it is expanded.

j_gene,abundance,d_gene,v_gene,CDR3aa,CDR3nt
TRBJ2-3,few,TRBD2,TRBV7-9,CASNLAGGPTDTQYF,TGTGCCAGCAATCTAGCGGGAGGGCCCACAGATACGCAGTATTTT
TRBJ2-1,NA,NA,TRBV5-1,CASTAGGRREQFF,TGCGCCAGCACGGCCGGGGGGCGGCGGGAGCAGTTCTTC
TRBJ2-7,NA,NA,TRBV15,CATSRDYRREQYF,TGTGCCACCAGCAGAGACTACAGGCGCGAGCAGTACTTC
TRBJ1-1,NA,NA,TRBV7-9,CASSHYTVEAFF,TGTGCCAGCAGCCATTACACTGTGGAAGCTTTCTTT
TRBJ2-3,many,NA,TRBV5-5,CASSLAFPGSTDTQYF,TGTGCCAGCAGCTTGGCCTTCCCGGGGAGCACAGATACGCAGTATTTT
TRBJ2-5,NA,NA,TRBV7-2,CASSRLAAAGETQYF,TGTGCCAGCAGCCGACTCGCGGCGGCGGGAGAGACCCAGTACTTC
TRBJ1-1,few,NA,TRBV2,CASSEALQGANGEAFF,TGTGCCAGCAGTGAAGCGCTTCAGGGCGCGAATGGTGAAGCTTTCTTT
TRBJ2-1,NA,TRBD2,TRBV5-8,CASSSGTSGDNEQFF,TGTGCCAGCAGCTCCGGGACTAGCGGGGACAATGAGCAGTTCTTC
TRBJ2-3,many,NA,TRBV2,CASSEDGVTGRTDTQYF,TGTGCCAGCAGTGAAGATGGAGTGACAGGTCGCACAGATACGCAGTATTTT
TRBJ1-1,many,NA,TRBV11-2,CASSRFQGSAEAFF,TGTGCCAGCAGCCGATTCCAGGGATCCGCTGAAGCTTTCTTT
TRBJ2-2,NA,NA,TRBV11-2,CASSLFLRRQGGTGELFF,TGTGCCAGCAGCTTATTCCTCCGGCGGCAGGGGGGCACCGGGGAGCTGTTTTTT
TRBJ2-3,once,NA,TRBV6-1,CASTPGGVGTDTQYF,TGTGCCAGCACCCCTGGGGGAGTTGGCACAGATACGCAGTATTTT
TRBJ1-1,many,TRBD1,TRBV7-9,CASSLGQGEDTEAFF,TGTGCCAGCAGCTTAGGACAGGGTGAGGACACTGAAGCTTTCTTT
TRBJ2-5,many,NA,TRBV12-3/TRBV12-4,CASSPGRMETQYF,TGTGCCAGCAGTCCAGGTCGGATGGAGACCCAGTACTTC
TRBJ2-3,NA,TRBD2,TRBV20-1,CSARSGLVDTQYF,TGCAGTGCTAGATCAGGACTAGTGGATACGCAGTATTTT
TRBJ2-1,few,NA,TRBV11-2,CASSLGGTTIGNEQFF,TGTGCCAGCAGCTTAGGAGGGACAACGATCGGCAATGAGCAGTTCTTC
TRBJ2-7,few,TRBD1,TRBV20-1,CSAPGQTSYEQYF,TGCAGTGCCCCGGGACAGACTTCCTACGAGCAGTACTTC
TRBJ2-1,NA,NA,TRBV2,CASDQGSGQFF,TGTGCCAGCGATCAGGGGTCTGGGCAGTTCTTC
TRBJ2-7,NA,NA,TRBV20-1,CSAKALGGPLAEQYF,TGCAGTGCTAAGGCTCTCGGGGGTCCCCTAGCCGAGCAGTACTTC
TRBJ2-1,many,NA,TRBV12-3/TRBV12-4,CAIGRGSYNEQFF,TGTGCCATCGGGAGAGGTTCCTACAATGAGCAGTTCTTC
TRBJ2-3,few,TRBD2,TRBV12-5,CASGLRGLAGEDTQYF,TGTGCTAGTGGTTTGAGAGGACTAGCGGGAGAGGATACGCAGTATTTT
TRBJ1-2,NA,TRBD1,TRBV29-1,CSVEVGTGGSASYTF,TGCAGCGTTGAAGTTGGGACAGGGGGCTCGGCCAGCTACACCTTC
TRBJ1-4,few,TRBD1,TRBV20-1,CSARTGGVSTNEKLFF,TGCAGTGCGAGGACAGGGGGCGTTTCAACTAATGAAAAACTGTTTTTT
TRBJ2-3,many,NA,TRBV7-2,CASSLLAGAPTDTQYF,TGTGCCAGCAGCTTATTGGCGGGGGCGCCCACAGATACGCAGTATTTT
TRBJ2-3,NA,NA,TRBV2,CATRGAPDTQYF,TGTGCCACCAGGGGGGCTCCAGATACGCAGTATTTT
TRBJ1-4,few,NA,TRBV13,CASSFDGDGEKLFF,TGTGCCAGCAGCTTTGACGGGGACGGTGAAAAACTGTTTTTT
TRBJ2-5,few,NA,TRBV12-3/TRBV12-4,CASSAVVGARETQYF,TGTGCCAGCAGCGCCGTAGTTGGGGCAAGAGAGACCCAGTACTTC
TRBJ2-1,few,TRBD2,TRBV20-1,CSADSGGDNEQFF,TGCAGTGCCGATAGCGGGGGTGACAATGAGCAGTTCTTC
TRBJ2-6,NA,NA,TRBV19,CASVSGTGPFGANVLTF,TGTGCCAGCGTTTCCGGGACGGGTCCCTTTGGGGCCAACGTCCTGACTTTC
TRBJ2-1,NA,NA,TRBV7-2,CASARGYNEQFF,TGTGCCAGCGCCCGGGGCTACAATGAGCAGTTCTTC
TRBJ2-2,NA,NA,TRBV10-3,CAISDSRTAISTGELFF,TGTGCCATCAGTGATTCAAGGACGGCGATAAGCACCGGGGAGCTGTTTTTT
TRBJ2-7,NA,NA,TRBV20-1,CSARGRGSEQYF,TGCAGTGCTAGAGGAAGGGGGTCTGAGCAGTACTTC
TRBJ1-2,NA,NA,TRBV6-2/TRBV6-3,CASGRDYGYTF,TGTGCCAGCGGCAGAGATTATGGCTACACCTTC
TRBJ2-7,few,NA,TRBV25-1,CASSEFGYYEQYF,TGTGCCAGCAGTGAATTTGGGTACTACGAGCAGTACTTC
TRBJ2-4,many,NA,TRBV27,CASASGVENIQYF,TGTGCCAGCGCATCCGGGGTTGAAAACATTCAGTACTTC
TRBJ2-1,many,TRBD2,TRBV12-3/TRBV12-4,CASNQPGLDYYNEQFF,TGTGCCAGCAATCAGCCGGGACTAGACTACTACAATGAGCAGTTCTTC
TRBJ1-6,few,NA,TRBV5-1,CASSLVGYSPLHF,TGCGCCAGCAGCTTGGTAGGGTATTCACCCCTCCACTTT